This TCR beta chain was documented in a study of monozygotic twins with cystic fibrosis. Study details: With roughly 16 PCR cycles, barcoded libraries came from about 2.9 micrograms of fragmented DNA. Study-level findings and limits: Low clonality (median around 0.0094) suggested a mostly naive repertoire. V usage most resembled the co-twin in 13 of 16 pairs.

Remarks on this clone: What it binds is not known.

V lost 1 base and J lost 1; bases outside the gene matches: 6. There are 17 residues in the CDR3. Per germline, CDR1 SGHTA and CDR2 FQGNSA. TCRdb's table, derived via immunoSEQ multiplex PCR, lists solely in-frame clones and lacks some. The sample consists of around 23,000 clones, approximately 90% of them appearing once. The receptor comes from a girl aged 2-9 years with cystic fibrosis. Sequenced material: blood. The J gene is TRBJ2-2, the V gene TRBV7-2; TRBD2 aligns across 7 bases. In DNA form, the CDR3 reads TGTGCCAGCAGCTTAGATGCCGGGGGGAGGAACACCGGGGAGCTGTTTTTT. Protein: CASSLDAGGRNTGELFF.